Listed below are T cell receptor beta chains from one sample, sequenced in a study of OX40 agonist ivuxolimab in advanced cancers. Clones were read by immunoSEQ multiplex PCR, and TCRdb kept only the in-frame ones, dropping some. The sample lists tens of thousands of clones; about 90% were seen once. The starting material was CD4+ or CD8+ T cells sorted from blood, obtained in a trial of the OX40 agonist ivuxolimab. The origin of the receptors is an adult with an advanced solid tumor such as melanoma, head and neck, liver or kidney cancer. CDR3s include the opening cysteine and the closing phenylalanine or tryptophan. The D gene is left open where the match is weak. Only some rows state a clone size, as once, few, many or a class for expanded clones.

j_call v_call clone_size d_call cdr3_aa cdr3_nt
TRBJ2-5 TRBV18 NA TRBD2 CASSPLKLAGPQETQYF TGTGCCAGCTCACCCCTTAAGCTAGCGGGACCTCAAGAGACCCAGTACTTC
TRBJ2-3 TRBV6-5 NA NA CASSSAIDTDTQYF TGTGCCAGCAGTTCGGCAATAGACACAGATACGCAGTATTTT
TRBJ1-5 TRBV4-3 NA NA CASSQEVGPASQPQHF TGCGCCAGCAGCCAAGAAGTTGGGCCCGCCAGTCAGCCCCAGCATTTT
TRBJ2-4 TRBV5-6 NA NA CASSYGRAAKNIQYF TGTGCCAGCAGCTACGGACGGGCAGCCAAAAACATTCAGTACTTC
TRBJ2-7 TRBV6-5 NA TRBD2 CASSPGLAYYEQYF TGTGCCAGCAGCCCGGGACTAGCCTACTACGAGCAGTACTTC
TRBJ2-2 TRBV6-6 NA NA CASSYPSRNTGELFF TGTGCCAGCAGTTATCCCTCTAGGAACACCGGGGAGCTGTTTTTT
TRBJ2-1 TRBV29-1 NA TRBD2 CSVEVAGSGEQFF TGCAGCGTTGAAGTAGCGGGAAGTGGTGAGCAGTTCTTC
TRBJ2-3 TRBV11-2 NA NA CASSSTTSRFGDTQYF TGTGCCAGCAGCTCCACGACTAGTAGGTTTGGAGATACGCAGTATTTT
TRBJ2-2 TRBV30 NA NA CAWSVRIGRFNTGELFF TGTGCCTGGAGTGTACGAATAGGTCGGTTTAACACCGGGGAGCTGTTTTTT
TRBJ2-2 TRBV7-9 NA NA CASSLAGPIPGELFF TGTGCCAGCAGCTTAGCAGGACCGATACCCGGGGAGCTGTTTTTT
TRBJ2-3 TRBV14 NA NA CASSLRTFTSTDTQYF TGTGCCAGCAGCCTCAGGACATTCACTAGCACAGATACGCAGTATTTT
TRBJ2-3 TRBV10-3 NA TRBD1 CAISDPTGALTDTQYF TGTGCCATCAGTGACCCGACAGGGGCGCTCACAGATACGCAGTATTTT
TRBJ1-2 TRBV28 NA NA CASSSPVLDGTPNYGYTF TGTGCCAGCAGTTCGCCCGTCCTTGACGGGACGCCAAACTATGGCTACACCTTC
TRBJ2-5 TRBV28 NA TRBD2 CASSRRLAGVQETQYF TGTGCCAGCAGCCGCAGACTAGCGGGAGTCCAAGAGACCCAGTACTTC
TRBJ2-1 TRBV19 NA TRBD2 CASSIVGGSSYNEQFF TGTGCCAGTAGTATAGTCGGGGGGAGCTCCTACAATGAGCAGTTCTTC
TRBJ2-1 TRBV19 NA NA CASSTGYNEQFF TGTGCCAGTAGTACAGGGTACAATGAGCAGTTCTTC
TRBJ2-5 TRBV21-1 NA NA CASSKSGAGGKETQYF TGTGCCAGCAGCAAATCGGGGGCGGGAGGGAAAGAGACCCAGTACTTC
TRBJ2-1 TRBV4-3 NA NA CASSQDKSSYNEQFF TGCGCCAGCAGCCAAGACAAGAGCTCCTACAATGAGCAGTTCTTC
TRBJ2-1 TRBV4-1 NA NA CASSQGIVDAYNEQFF TGCGCCAGCAGCCAAGGGATAGTGGACGCCTACAATGAGCAGTTCTTC
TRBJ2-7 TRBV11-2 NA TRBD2 CASSLGTSGIYEQYF TGTGCCAGCAGCTTAGGGACTAGCGGGATCTACGAGCAGTACTTC
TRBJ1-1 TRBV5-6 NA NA CASSLAEGRAFF TGTGCCAGCAGCTTGGCGGAGGGGCGAGCTTTCTTT
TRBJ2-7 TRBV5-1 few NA CASSQGNEQYF TGCGCCAGCAGTCAGGGAAACGAGCAGTACTTC
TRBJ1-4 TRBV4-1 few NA CASSQGLRGAEKLFF TGCGCCAGCAGCCAAGGCCTCCGGGGCGCCGAAAAACTGTTTTTT
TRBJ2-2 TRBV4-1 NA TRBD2 CASSLSGSTGELFF TGCGCCAGCAGCCTTAGCGGGAGTACCGGGGAGCTGTTTTTT
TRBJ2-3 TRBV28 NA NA CASSLTRAGTDTQYF TGTGCCAGCAGTTTGACCCGAGCGGGCACAGATACGCAGTATTTT
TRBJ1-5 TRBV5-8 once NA CASSFAWGNQPQHF TGTGCCAGCAGCTTCGCTTGGGGCAATCAGCCCCAGCATTTT
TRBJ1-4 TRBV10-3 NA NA CAISESFDPKGKLFF TGTGCCATCAGTGAGTCATTCGACCCTAAGGGAAAACTGTTTTTT
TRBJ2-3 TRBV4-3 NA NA CASSQDQGGLTDTQYF TGCGCCAGCAGCCAAGATCAGGGGGGACTCACGGATACGCAGTATTTT
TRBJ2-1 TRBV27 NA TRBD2 CASSPYLAGDNEQFF TGTGCCAGCAGTCCTTACCTAGCGGGGGACAATGAGCAGTTCTTC
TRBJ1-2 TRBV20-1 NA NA CSANTGYGYTF TGCAGTGCGAATACAGGGTATGGCTACACCTTC
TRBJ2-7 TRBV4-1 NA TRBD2 CASRPGLAGTYEQYF TGCGCCAGCAGGCCGGGACTAGCGGGAACCTACGAGCAGTACTTC
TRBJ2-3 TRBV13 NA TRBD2 CASSLMTSGSTDTQYF TGTGCCAGCAGCTTGATGACTAGCGGGAGTACAGATACGCAGTATTTT
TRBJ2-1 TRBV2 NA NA CASLAGSYNEQFF TGTGCCAGCCTTGCCGGGAGCTACAATGAGCAGTTCTTC
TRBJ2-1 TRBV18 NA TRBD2 CASSPLTSGGYNEQFF TGTGCCAGCTCACCCCTGACTAGCGGGGGCTACAATGAGCAGTTCTTC
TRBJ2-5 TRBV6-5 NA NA CASSYEGETQYF TGTGCCAGCAGTTATGAGGGAGAGACCCAGTACTTC
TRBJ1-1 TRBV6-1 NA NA CASKGGLGTEAFF TGTGCCAGCAAAGGGGGGCTTGGGACTGAAGCTTTCTTT
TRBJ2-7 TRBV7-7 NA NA CASSLARGHEQYF TGTGCCAGCAGCTTAGCCAGGGGCCACGAGCAGTACTTC
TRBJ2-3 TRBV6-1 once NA CASSEAVEISSTDTSDTQYF TGTGCCAGCAGTGAAGCGGTGGAGATTTCTAGCACAGATACCTCAGATACGCAGTATTTT
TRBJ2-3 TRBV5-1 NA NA CASSLTPPQGTGDGTDTQYF TGCGCCAGCAGCTTGACCCCCCCCCAGGGGACGGGGGATGGCACAGATACGCAGTATTTT
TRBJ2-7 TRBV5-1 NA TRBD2 CASSLAGGTYEQYF TGCGCCAGCAGCTTGGCCGGGGGGACCTACGAGCAGTACTTC
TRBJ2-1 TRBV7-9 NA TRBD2 CASSLAGTSGIYNEQFF TGTGCCAGCAGCTTAGCCGGGACTAGCGGGATATACAATGAGCAGTTCTTC